The clone carrying this T cell receptor beta chain was recorded a few times. The antigen remains unidentified. The germline V gene has CDR1 DFQATT and CDR2 SNEGSKA (reference sequence). Trimming left V 5 bases short and J 3 bases short, with 17 bases between. The CDR3 runs to 16 residues. Molecular barcoding with unique molecular identifiers was used for the TCRbeta library. TCRdb re-analysed the PCR reads in MiXCR, keeping a single row per CDR3 protein. The data hold almost 600,000 distinct CDR3 sequences, with roughly 30% observed a single time. This sample stems from a study of T-cell reconstitution after alpha-beta-depleted transplantation in children. General study findings and limits: Some patients owed their high day-60 TCRbeta diversity to surviving recipient T cells and thymic progenitors. Several hundred graft clones that had expanded were reportedly the source of alpha-beta T cells about two months after transplant. After one year, T-cell counts and TCRbeta diversity mostly came from new T cells.

The sample in question was PBMCs, obtained before TCRalphabeta/CD19-depleted stem cell transplant. The J gene is TRBJ1-6, the V gene TRBV20-1; D gene uncertain. The TCR was taken from a boy younger than two with Wiskott-Aldrich syndrome, due to receive a stem cell transplant. The CDR3 DNA reads TGCAGTGCTCCTGACCAAAATCGGGGCTATAATTCACCCCTCCACTTT. This encodes CSAPDQNRGYNSPLHF.